The entry below gives a single T cell receptor beta chain sequence along with its context. Its antigen is unknown. This entry comes from a study of CD8+CD57+ T cells in acquired aplastic anemia. Study-wide background: When averaged, DNA from sorted CD4+ and CD8+ cells came to around 3.4 ug. Broader study findings: Patients and controls had CD8+ Simpson's diversity values that were not significantly distinct.

This CDR3 has 15 amino acids. The ends lost 6 bases at V and 5 bases at J; junction bases unmatched: 12. CDR1 LNHDA and CDR2 SQIVND come from the germline V gene (reference sequence). TCR beta VDJ combinations and CDR3 sequences were profiled from genomic DNA. MiXCR, applied by TCRdb to the reads, yields one record per CDR3 protein. The table shows 150,000 to 200,000 distinct CDR3 sequences, with under 50% occurring only once. Sequenced patients had shown CD8+CD57+ cell expansion by flow cytometry. As a group, the patients uniformly had severe acquired aplastic anemia. J is TRBJ1-1 and V is TRBV19; TRBD1 agrees at 7 bases. This clonotype originated in a human donor with aplastic anemia. The sequenced sample consisted of sorted CD4+, CD8+, or CD8+CD57+ T cells (not recorded which) from PBMCs. In nucleotides, the CDR3 is TGTGCCAGTAGGAACAAACAGGGGTTCAGGACTGAAGCTTTCTTT. This encodes CASRNKQGFRTEAFF.